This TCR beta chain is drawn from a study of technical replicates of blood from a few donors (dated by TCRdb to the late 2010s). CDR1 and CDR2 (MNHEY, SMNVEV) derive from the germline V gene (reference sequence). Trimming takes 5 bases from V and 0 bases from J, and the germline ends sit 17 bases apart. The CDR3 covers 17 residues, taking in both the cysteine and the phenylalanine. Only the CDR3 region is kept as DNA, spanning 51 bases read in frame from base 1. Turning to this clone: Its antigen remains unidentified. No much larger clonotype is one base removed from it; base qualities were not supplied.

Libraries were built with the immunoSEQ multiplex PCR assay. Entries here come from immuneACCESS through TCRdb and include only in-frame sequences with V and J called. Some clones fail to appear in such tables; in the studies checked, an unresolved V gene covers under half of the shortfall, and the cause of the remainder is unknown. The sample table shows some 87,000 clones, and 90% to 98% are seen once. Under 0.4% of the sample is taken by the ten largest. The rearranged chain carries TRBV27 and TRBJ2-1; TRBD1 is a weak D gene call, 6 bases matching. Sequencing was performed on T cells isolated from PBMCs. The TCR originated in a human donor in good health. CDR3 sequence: CASSGRDTPSSYNEQFF. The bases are TGTGCCAGCAGTGGCCGGGACACTCCGAGCTCCTACAATGAGCAGTTCTTC.